The clone carrying this T cell receptor (beta chain) was counted a few times. Its specificity is not known. Of the isolated RNA, all was reverse transcribed, and so the sequenced material was expressed TCRB transcripts. The table came from immunoSEQ multiplex PCR; TCRdb's copy has only in-frame clones and leaves some out. This sample carries 200,000 to 300,000 clones, roughly 20% of them seen once, and the ten largest clones take more than 0.025%. CDR1 and CDR2 (germline): KGHSH, LQKENI. V dropped 3 bases and J dropped 4; count of bases not matched to a gene: 9. The CDR3 covers 16 residues. The entry originates in a study of beta chain features in type 1 diabetes. Study-wide background: Examined across all samples were some 110,000,000 sorted cells.

Notes on the study in general: Among patients with Type 1 diabetes, TCRB CDR3s were moderately but significantly shorter in every one of the four CD4+ subsets. Patients' naive, central memory and regulatory TCRB repertoires appeared more alike than those of healthy donors. Insertion counts at VDJ junctions were lower in type 1 diabetes patients, who also showed more deletions there.

Sample: naive CD4+ T cells from blood. The TCR comes from a woman between 40 and 50 years old with type 1 diabetes. This chain uses TRBV18 with TRBJ2-3, with 8 bases aligning to TRBD1. The CDR3 reads CASSPLWTGLADTQYF. In DNA, the CDR3 is TGTGCCAGCTCACCTCTATGGACAGGGCTGGCAGATACGCAGTATTTT.